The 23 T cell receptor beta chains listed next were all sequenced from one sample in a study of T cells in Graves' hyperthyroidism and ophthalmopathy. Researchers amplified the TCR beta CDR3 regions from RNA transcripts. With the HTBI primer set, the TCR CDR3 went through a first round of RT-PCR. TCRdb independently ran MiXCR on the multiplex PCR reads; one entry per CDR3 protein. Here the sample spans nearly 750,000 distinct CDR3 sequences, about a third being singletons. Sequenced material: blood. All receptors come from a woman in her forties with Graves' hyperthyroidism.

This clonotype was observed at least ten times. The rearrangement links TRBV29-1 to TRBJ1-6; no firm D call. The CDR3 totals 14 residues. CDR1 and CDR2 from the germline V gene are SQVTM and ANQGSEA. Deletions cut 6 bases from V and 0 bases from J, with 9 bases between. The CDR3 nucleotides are TGCAGCGTCGCGTTAGACTCCTATAATTCACCCCTCCACTTT. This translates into CSVALDSYNSPLHF.

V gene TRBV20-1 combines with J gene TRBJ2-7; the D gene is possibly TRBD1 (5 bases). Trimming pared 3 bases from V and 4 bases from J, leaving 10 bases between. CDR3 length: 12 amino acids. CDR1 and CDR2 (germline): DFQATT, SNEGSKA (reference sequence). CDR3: CSASQGGYEQYF. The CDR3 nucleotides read TGCAGTGCTAGCCAGGGCGGTTACGAGCAGTACTTC.

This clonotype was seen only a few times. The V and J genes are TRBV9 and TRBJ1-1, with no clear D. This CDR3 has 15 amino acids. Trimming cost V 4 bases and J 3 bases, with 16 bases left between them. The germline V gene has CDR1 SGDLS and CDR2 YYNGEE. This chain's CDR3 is CASSPAPKTYTEAFF. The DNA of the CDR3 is TGTGCCAGCAGCCCCGCTCCGAAAACCTACACTGAAGCTTTCTTT.

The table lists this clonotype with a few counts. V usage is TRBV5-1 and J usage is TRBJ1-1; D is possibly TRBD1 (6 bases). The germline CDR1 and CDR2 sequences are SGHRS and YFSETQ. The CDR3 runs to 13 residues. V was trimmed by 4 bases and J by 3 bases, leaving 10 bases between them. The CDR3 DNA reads TGCGCCAGCAGCACAGGGACCTACACTGAAGCTTTCTTT. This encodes CASSTGTYTEAFF.

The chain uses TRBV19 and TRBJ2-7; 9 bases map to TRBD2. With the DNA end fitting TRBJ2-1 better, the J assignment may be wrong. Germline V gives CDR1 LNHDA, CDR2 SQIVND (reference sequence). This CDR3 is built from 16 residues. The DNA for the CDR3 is TGTGCCAGTACAGTTTCTGACGCGGGGGGGCGGCATGAGCAGTTCTTC. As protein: CASTVSDAGGRHEQFF.

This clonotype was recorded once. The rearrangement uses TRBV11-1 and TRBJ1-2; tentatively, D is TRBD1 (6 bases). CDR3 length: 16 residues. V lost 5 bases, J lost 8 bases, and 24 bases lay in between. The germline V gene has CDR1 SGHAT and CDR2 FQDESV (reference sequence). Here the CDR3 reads CASSQEAGWGAQGYTF. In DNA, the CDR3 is TGTGCCAGCAGCCAAGAGGCGGGGTGGGGGGCGCAGGGCTACACCTTC.

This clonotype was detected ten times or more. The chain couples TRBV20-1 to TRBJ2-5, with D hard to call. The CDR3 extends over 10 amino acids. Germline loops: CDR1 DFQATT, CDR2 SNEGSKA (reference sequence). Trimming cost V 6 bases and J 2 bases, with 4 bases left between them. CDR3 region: CSATQETQYF. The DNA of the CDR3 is TGCAGTGCCACACAAGAGACCCAGTACTTC.

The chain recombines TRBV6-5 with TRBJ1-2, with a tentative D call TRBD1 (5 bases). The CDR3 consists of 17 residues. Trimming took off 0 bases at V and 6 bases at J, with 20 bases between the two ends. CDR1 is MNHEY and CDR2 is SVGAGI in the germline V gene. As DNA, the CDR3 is TGTGCCAGCAGTTACTCGATACGAGGGGTCACGGGAAATGGCTACACCTTC. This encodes CASSYSIRGVTGNGYTF.

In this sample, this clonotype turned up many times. The CDR3 sequence: CASSIPDRVGETQYF. CDR3 nucleotides: TGTGCCAGTAGTATACCGGACAGGGTTGGAGAGACCCAGTACTTC. V gene TRBV19 combines with J gene TRBJ2-5; 8 nucleotides match TRBD1. The CDR3 has 15 amino acids. J gave up 4 bases and V 2 bases, and 6 bases lay outside the gene matches. Germline V gives CDR1 LNHDA, CDR2 SQIVND (reference sequence).

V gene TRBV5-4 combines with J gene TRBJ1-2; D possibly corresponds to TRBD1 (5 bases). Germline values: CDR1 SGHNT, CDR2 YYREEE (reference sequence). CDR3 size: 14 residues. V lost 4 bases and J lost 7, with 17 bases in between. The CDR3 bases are TGTGCCAGCAGCCCACCGTTGGGGGGGGGTGGCTACACCTTC. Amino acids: CASSPPLGGGGYTF.

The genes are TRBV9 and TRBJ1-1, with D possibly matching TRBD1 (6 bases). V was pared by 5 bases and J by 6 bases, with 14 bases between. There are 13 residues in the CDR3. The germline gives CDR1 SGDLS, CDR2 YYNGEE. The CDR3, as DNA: TGTGCCAGCAGTGCCGGGGGCGTCCCTGAAGCTTTCTTT. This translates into CASSAGGVPEAFF.

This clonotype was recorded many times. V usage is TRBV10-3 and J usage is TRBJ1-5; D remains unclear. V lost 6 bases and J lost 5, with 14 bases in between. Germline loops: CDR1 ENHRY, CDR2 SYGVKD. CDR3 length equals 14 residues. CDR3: CAISSGGPDQPQHF. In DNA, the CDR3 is TGTGCCATCAGCTCGGGAGGGCCCGATCAGCCCCAGCATTTT.

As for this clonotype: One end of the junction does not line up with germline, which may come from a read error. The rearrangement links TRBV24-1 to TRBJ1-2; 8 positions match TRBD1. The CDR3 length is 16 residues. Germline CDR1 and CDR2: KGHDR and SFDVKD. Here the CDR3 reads CASSEAPGQESYGYTF. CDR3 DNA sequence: TGTGCCAGCAGTGAAGCCCCGGGACAGGAGTCTTATGGCTACACCTTC.

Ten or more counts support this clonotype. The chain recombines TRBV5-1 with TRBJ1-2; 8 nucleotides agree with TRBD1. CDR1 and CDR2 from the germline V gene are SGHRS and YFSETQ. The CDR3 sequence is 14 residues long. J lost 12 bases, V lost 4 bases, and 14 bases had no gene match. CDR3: CASSPRQGSPLDTF. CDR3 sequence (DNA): TGCGCCAGCAGCCCCAGACAGGGGTCTCCGCTAGACACCTTC.

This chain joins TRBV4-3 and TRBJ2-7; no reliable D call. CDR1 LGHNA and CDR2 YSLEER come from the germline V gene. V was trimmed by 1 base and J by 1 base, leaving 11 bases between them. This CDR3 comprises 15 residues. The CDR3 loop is CASSQVRSASYEQYF. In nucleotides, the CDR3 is TGCGCCAGCAGCCAAGTCCGCAGTGCTTCCTACGAGCAGTACTTC.

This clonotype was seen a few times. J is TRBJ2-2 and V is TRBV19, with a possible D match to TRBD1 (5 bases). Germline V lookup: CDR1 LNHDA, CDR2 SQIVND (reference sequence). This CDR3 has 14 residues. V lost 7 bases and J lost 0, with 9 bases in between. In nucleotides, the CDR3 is TGTGCCAGTAAGGAGACAGCGAACACCGGGGAGCTGTTTTTT. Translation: CASKETANTGELFF.

The CDR3 DNA follows: TGTGCCAGCAGCTTGTTGGCGGGACAGACAGCGTACGAGCAGTACTTC. This codes for CASSLLAGQTAYEQYF. The V and J genes are TRBV5-4 and TRBJ2-7; D may be TRBD1 (7 bases). CDR1 and CDR2 from the germline V gene are SGHNT and YYREEE (reference sequence). Deletions cut 1 base from V and 4 bases from J, with 18 bases between. The CDR3 extends over 16 amino acids.

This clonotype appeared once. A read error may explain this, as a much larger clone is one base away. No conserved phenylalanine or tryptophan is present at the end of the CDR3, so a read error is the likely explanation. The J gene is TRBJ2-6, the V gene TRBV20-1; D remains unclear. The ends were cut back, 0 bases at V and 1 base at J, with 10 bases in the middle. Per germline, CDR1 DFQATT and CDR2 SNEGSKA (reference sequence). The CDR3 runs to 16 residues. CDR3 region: CSARDATTSGANVLTL. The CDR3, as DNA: TGCAGTGCTAGAGATGCTACAACGTCTGGGGCCAACGTCCTGACTCTC.

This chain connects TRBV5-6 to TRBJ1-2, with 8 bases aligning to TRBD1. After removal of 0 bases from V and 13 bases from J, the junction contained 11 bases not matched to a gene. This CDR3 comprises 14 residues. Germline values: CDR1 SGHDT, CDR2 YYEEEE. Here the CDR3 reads CASSLGPRTGSTTF. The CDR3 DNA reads TGTGCCAGCAGCTTGGGTCCCAGGACAGGGTCGACCACCTTC.

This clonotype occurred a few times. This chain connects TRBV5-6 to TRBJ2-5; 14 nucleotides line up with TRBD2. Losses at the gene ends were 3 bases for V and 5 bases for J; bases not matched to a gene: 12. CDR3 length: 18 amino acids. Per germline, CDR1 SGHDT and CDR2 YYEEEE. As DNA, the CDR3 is TGTGCCAGCAGCTCCCTGCGGACTAGCGGGAGGTTTTTGGAGACCCAGTACTTC. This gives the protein CASSSLRTSGRFLETQYF.

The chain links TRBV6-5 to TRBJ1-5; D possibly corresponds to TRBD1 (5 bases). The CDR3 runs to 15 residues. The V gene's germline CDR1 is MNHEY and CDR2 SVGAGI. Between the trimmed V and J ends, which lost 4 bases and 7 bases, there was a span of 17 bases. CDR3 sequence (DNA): TGTGCCAGCAGTTGGGATGGGGCTGGGGGACAGCCCCAGCATTTT. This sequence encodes CASSWDGAGGQPQHF.

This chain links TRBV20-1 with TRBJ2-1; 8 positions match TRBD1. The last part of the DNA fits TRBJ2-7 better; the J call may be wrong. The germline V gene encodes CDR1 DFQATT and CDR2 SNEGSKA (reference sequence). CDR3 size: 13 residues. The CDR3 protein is CSATDRAYNEQYF. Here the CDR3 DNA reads TGCAGTGCTACGGACAGGGCCTACAATGAGCAGTACTTC.

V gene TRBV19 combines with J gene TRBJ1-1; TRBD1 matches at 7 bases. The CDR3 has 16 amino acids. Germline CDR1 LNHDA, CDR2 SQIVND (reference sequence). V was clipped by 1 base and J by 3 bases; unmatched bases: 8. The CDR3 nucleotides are TGTGCCAGTAGTATAGGACAGGGATCTCCGTACACTGAAGCTTTCTTT. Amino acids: CASSIGQGSPYTEAFF.